This TCR beta chain emerged from a study of human T cells and chemical hapten exposure. Findings and caveats of the study: Having alopecia, the donors may differ immunologically from healthy people.

V shed 3 bases and J shed 11 bases, with 16 bases lying between them. In germline, CDR1 is DFQATT, CDR2 SNEGSKA (reference sequence). The CDR3 is 12 residues long. Time point indicated: patch test 2, 6 weeks after DPC sensitization. The treatment: therapeutic diphenylcyclopropenone sensitization with weekly scalp DPC. What the library attached to individual cDNA molecules were unique molecular identifiers. Per the original methods: A typical sample had roughly 91,000 TCRs, with about 23,224 to 690,600 overall. In TCRdb, the RACE reads were re-called with MiXCR into one record per CDR3 protein. The V and J calls here are based on TCRdb, not the publication. The data show fewer than 90,000 distinct CDR3 sequences, 6% to 8.5% seen once. This clonotype was counted many times. Its antigen is not known.

The sample in question was whole blood, obtained in connection with sensitization to the hapten diphenylcyclopropenone (DPC). This chain connects TRBV20-1 to TRBJ1-1; tentative D call: TRBD1 (5 bases). This clonotype was sampled from a woman between 25 and 40 years old with alopecia areata. Some clones in this sample may be carry-over from other donors' samples. CDR3 bases: TGCAGTGCTAGTAAGGGATCAGGGTTTGCTTTCTTT. Amino acids: CSASKGSGFAFF.